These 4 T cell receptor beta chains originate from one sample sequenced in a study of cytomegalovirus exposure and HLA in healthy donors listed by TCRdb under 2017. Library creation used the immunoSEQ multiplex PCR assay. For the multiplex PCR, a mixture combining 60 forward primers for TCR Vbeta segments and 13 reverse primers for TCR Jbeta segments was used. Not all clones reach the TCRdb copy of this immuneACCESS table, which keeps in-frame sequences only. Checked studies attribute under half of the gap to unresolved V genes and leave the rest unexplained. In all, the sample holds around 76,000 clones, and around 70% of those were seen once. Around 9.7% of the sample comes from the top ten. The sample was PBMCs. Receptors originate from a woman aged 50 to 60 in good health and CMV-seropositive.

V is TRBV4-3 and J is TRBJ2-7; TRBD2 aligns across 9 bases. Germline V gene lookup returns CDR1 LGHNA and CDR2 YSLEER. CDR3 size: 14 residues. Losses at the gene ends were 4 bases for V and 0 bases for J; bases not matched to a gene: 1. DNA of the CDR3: TGCGCCAGCAGCCTTAGCGGGAGCTCCTACGAGCAGTACTTC. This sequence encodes CASSLSGSSYEQYF.

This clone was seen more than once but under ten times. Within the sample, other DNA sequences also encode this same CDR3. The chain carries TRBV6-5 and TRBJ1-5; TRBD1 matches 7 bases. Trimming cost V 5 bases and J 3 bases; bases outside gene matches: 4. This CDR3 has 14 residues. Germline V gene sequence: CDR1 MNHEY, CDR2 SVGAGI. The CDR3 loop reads CASSTGTVNQPQHF. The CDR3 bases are TGTGCCAGCAGTACCGGGACAGTCAATCAGCCCCAGCATTTT.

The CDR3 coding sequence is TGTGCCAGCAGTCCCCCCACTAGCGGATACAATGAGCAGTTCTTC. As protein: CASSPPTSGYNEQFF. V usage is TRBV28 and J usage is TRBJ2-1, with TRBD2 matching over 8 bases. With V trimmed by 5 bases and J by 4 bases, 7 bases remained unmatched. Looked up from germline, CDR1 is MDHEN and CDR2 is SYDVKM. There are 15 residues in the CDR3. The variable domain in full, completed from reference TRBV28 and TRBJ2-1, reads DVKVTQSSRYLVKRTGEKVFLECVQDMDHENMFWYRQDPGLGLRLIYFSYDVKMKEKGDIPEGYSVSREKKERFSLILESASTNQTSMYLCASSPPTSGYNEQFFGPGTRLTVL.

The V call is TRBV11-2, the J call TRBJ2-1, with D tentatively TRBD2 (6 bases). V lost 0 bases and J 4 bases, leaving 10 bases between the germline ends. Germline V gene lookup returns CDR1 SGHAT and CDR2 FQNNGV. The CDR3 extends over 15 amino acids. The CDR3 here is CASSLDSGGYNEQFF. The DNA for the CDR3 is TGTGCCAGCAGCTTAGATAGTGGAGGGTACAATGAGCAGTTCTTC.